This T cell receptor (beta chain) was identified in a study of blood T cell repertoires in COVID-19. How the authors handled the data: Cell counts per sample came from amplifying reference gene primers. The protocol was immunoSEQ multiplex PCR, while the TCRdb copy is restricted to in-frame clones and leaves out a portion. That table furnishes V, J and clone size, whereas the DNA furnished D and trimming. This sample has hundreds of thousands of clones; 80% to 90% occur once, and the top ten carry just over 2.5%. J was trimmed by 6 bases and V by 1 base; bases with no gene match: 19. The CDR3 consists of 20 residues. CDR1 and CDR2 (germline): MNHEY, SMNVEV (reference sequence).

Sequencing was performed on PBMCs or T cells enriched from blood (not recorded which). The clonotype was recovered from a woman aged 25 to 39 with acute COVID-19. The chain employs TRBV27 and TRBJ1-5; 9 bases align to TRBD1. CDR3 DNA: TGTGCCAGCAGTTTATTAGAAATTACTCAACAGGGGGCTTGGGGTCAGCCCCAGCATTTT. Protein product: CASSLLEITQQGAWGQPQHF.